These T cell receptor beta chains were read from a single sample in a study of cytomegalovirus exposure and HLA in healthy donors. Libraries were prepared by immunoSEQ multiplex PCR; TCRdb keeps only in-frame clonotypes and omits some of them. This table holds 200,000 to 250,000 clones, more than 60% found once. The material sequenced was PBMCs. The receptors were gathered from a woman in her twenties or thirties in good health and CMV-seronegative. Both conserved end residues are part of each CDR3. The D gene is left open where the match is weak. Clone size is not always given. Where it is, it says once, few, many or a class for expanded clones.

clone size	V gene	CDR3 length	J gene	D gene	CDR3 protein	CDR3 DNA
.	TRBV30	15	TRBJ2-3	TRBD2	CAWGRGAGGQDTQYF	TGTGCCTGGGGCAGGGGGGCGGGAGGGCAAGATACGCAGTATTTT
few	TRBV6-6	13	TRBJ1-2	TRBD1	CASTLGTVYGYTF	TGTGCCAGCACCCTCGGGACAGTCTATGGCTACACCTTC
.	TRBV27	13	TRBJ2-7	.	CASSLSPQDEQYF	TGTGCCAGCAGTTTATCTCCTCAGGACGAGCAGTACTTC
.	TRBV21-1	19	TRBJ2-6	.	CASSKGHSKSCSGANVLTF	TGTGCCAGCAGCAAAGGGCACAGCAAGAGCTGCTCTGGGGCCAACGTCCTGACTTTC
.	TRBV12-5	18	TRBJ1-5	.	CATGLGSTGPYSNQPQHF	TGTGCTACTGGTTTGGGATCGACAGGCCCGTATAGCAATCAGCCCCAGCATTTT
.	TRBV7-9	12	TRBJ2-7	.	CTSSFISYEQYF	TGTACCAGCAGCTTTATCTCCTACGAGCAGTACTTC
few	TRBV5-1	14	TRBJ1-3	.	CASSPRGSGNTIYF	TGCGCCAGCAGCCCCCGGGGCTCTGGAAACACCATATATTTT
.	TRBV2	14	TRBJ1-6	.	CASQQERGNSPLHF	TGTGCCAGCCAGCAGGAAAGGGGTAATTCACCCCTCCACTTT
.	TRBV6-1	15	TRBJ2-7	.	CASSVAWQGGGEQYF	TGTGCCAGCAGTGTAGCATGGCAGGGCGGCGGCGAGCAGTACTTC
once	TRBV2	16	TRBJ2-7	TRBD1	CASSGWSGTVYYEQYF	TGTGCCAGCAGTGGATGGTCCGGGACAGTTTACTACGAGCAGTACTTC
.	TRBV29-1	13	TRBJ2-7	.	CSAAAGQLYEQYF	TGCAGCGCTGCAGCGGGACAATTATACGAGCAGTACTTC
.	TRBV2	15	TRBJ2-7	TRBD2	CASTPGLAGVYEQYF	TGTGCCAGCACCCCCGGGCTAGCGGGAGTGTACGAGCAGTACTTC
.	TRBV6-4	11	TRBJ2-7	.	CATSDGYEQYF	TGTGCCACATCCGACGGGTACGAGCAGTACTTC
.	TRBV14	13	TRBJ1-1	TRBD1	CASSTGGLTEAFF	TGTGCCAGCAGCACAGGGGGCCTTACTGAAGCTTTCTTT
.	TRBV5-5	14	TRBJ2-7	.	CASSLLSGDYEQYF	TGTGCCAGCAGCTTGTTATCCGGGGACTACGAGCAGTACTTC
.	TRBV6-5	15	TRBJ1-3	TRBD1	CASSLYTGAGNTIYF	TGTGCCAGCAGTCTTTATACAGGGGCCGGAAACACCATATATTTT
.	TRBV29-1	14	TRBJ2-1	.	CSVNSGPGRVEQFF	TGCAGCGTAAATAGCGGCCCCGGAAGGGTTGAGCAGTTCTTC
.	TRBV10-3	18	TRBJ2-7	TRBD2	CAISESNPLAGTTYEQYF	TGTGCCATCAGTGAGAGTAACCCACTAGCGGGAACCACCTACGAGCAGTACTTC
.	TRBV2	15	TRBJ1-1	TRBD1	CATMGRTGRSTEAFF	TGTGCCACCATGGGTAGGACAGGGAGGAGCACTGAAGCTTTCTTT
few	TRBV30	16	TRBJ1-5	TRBD1	CAWSDPRQGRNQPQHF	TGTGCCTGGAGTGACCCCAGACAGGGGCGGAATCAGCCCCAGCATTTT
.	TRBV18	16	TRBJ1-2	.	CASSPPGGGSDYGYTF	TGTGCCAGCTCACCCCCGGGAGGGGGTAGCGACTATGGCTACACCTTC
few	TRBV10-3	14	TRBJ1-6	.	CATRGAGDNSPLHF	TGTGCCACGAGAGGCGCCGGAGATAATTCACCCCTCCACTTT